This record looks at one TCR beta chain sequence and its context. The antigen is unknown. In germline, CDR1 is SQVTM, CDR2 ANQGSEA. This CDR3 contains 12 residues. This sample stems from a study of CXCR3-negative and CXCR3-positive naive CD8 T cells. Study observations and caveats: Against CXCR3-negative naive cells, CXCR3-positive naive cells showed more hydrophobic TRB CDR3s.

UMI-labeled TRB cDNA libraries were prepared by 5' RACE. Following a re-call of the 5' RACE reads, TCRdb has one entry per CDR3 protein and lacks DNA. This table holds about 70,000 distinct CDR3 sequences. The chain employs TRBV29-1 and TRBJ1-1. Sequences were obtained from naive CXCR3+ CD8+ T cells from blood. Sample subset: CD45RO-CCR7+CD27+CD95- naive CD8+ T cells expressing CXCR3 (TNR3+). The clonotype comes from a human donor in good health. Some clones in this sample may be carry-over from other donors' samples. The CDR3 loop reads CSALTDNTEAFF. Full variable domain (missing parts from reference TRBV29-1 and TRBJ1-1): SAVISQKPSRDICQRGTSLTIQCQVDSQVTMMFWYRQQPGQSLTLIATANQGSEATYESGFVIDKFPISRPNLTFSTLTVSNMSPEDSSIYLCSALTDNTEAFFGQGTRLTVV.